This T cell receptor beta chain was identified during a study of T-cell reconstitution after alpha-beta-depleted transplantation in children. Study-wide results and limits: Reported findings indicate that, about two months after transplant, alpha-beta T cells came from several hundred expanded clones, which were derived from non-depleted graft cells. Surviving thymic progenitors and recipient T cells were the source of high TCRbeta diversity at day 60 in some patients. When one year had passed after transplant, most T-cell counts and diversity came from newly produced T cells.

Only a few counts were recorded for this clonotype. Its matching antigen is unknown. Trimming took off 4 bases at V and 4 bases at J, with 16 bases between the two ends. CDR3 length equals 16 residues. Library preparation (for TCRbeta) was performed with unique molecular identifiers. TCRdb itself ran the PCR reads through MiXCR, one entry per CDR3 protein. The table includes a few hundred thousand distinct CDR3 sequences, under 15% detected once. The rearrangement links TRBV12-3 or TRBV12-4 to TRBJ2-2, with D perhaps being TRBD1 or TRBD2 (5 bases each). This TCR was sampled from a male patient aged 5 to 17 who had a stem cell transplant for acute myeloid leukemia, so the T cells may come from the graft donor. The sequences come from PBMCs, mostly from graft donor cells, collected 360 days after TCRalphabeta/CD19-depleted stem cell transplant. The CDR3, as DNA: TGTGCCAGCAGTTCCGGGGCCAGAACGGGCACCGGGGAGCTGTTTTTT. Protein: CASSSGARTGTGELFF.